This T cell receptor beta chain was retrieved from a study of blood T cell repertoires in COVID-19. The wider study: Collection of acute and convalescent COVID-19 samples took place in the United States, Italy and Spain. PBMCs, B-cell-depleted T cells, or T cells were the source of the cDNA or gDNA that made up the material.

The germline V gene has CDR1 SGHRS and CDR2 YFSETQ. V gave up 5 bases and J gave up 2 bases, with 12 bases separating them. The CDR3 consists of 14 residues. Original methodology: Reference gene primer amplification in the assay estimated nucleated cell counts. Profiling relied on immunoSEQ multiplex PCR, and the TCRdb table lists in-frame clones only, not all of them. The V and J calls and the clone size are those of that table, but D and trimming were determined from the DNA. The data show tens of thousands of clones, with roughly 84% seen just once and 1.5% to 2% held by the top ten. The genes are TRBV5-1 and TRBJ2-3; possible D gene TRBD2, 6 bases. This receptor was taken from a man in his fifties with acute or convalescent COVID-19. Sequences were obtained from peripheral blood. CDR3 loop: CASSRWGDTDTQYF. In nucleotides, the CDR3 is TGCGCCAGCAGTCGTTGGGGGGACACAGATACGCAGTATTTT.